The clone carrying this T cell receptor (beta chain) was counted a few times. Its antigen is still unknown. The treatment here: about 20 received Ad26.COV2.S at low or high dose, single or two shots; a few received placebo; per-sample allocation not given. Day 63 after the first vaccine or placebo injection was the time point for sampling. SARS-CoV-2 spike from the Wuhan strain was encoded by the vaccine, an Ad26 vector. Measured with immunoSEQ multiplex PCR; TCRdb has only the in-frame clones, and not every one. The sample includes some 240,000 clones, 87% of them seen just once. This specimen comes from a study of Ad26.COV2.S vaccination and SARS-CoV-2 variants. About the study: Donor was assigned to the Ad26.COV2.S arm of trial COV1001. In the study, Ad26.COV2.S was injected intramuscularly once, or twice 56 days apart.

Findings and caveats of the study: Substantial breadth in spike-specific CD8+ and CD4+ T cell responses was reportedly seen after vaccination.

The receptor was derived from a person aged 18-65 years who received the Ad26.COV2.S COVID-19 vaccine or a placebo. Specimen: peripheral blood, collected in a trial of Ad26.COV2.S vaccine versus placebo.

The CDR3 protein is CASSQVTGAGKAFF. The CDR3 nucleotides are TGCGCCAGCAGCCAAGTAACCGGGGCAGGGAAAGCTTTCTTT. This chain connects TRBV4-1 to TRBJ1-1; possible D gene TRBD1, 5 bases. The CDR3 covers 14 residues. Germline V CDR1 and CDR2: MGHRA, YSYEKL. The V gene lost 1 base and the J gene lost 9 bases, with 15 bases spanning the gap.